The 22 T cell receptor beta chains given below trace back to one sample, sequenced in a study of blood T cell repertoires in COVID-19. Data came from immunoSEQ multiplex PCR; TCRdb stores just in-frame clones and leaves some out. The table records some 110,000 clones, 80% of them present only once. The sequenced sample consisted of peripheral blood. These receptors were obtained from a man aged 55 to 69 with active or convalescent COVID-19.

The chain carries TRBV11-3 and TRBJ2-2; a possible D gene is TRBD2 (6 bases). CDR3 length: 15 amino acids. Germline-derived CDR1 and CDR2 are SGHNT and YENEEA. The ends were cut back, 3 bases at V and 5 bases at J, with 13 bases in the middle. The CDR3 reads CASSLTSLGTGELFF. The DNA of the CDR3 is TGTGCCAGCAGCTTGACTAGTTTGGGGACCGGGGAGCTGTTTTTT.

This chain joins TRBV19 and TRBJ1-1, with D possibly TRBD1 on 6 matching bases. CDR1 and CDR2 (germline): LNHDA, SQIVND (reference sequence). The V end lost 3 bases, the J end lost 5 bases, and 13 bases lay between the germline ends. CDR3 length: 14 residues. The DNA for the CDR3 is TGTGCCAGTAGTATTTCCGCCCAGGGGACTGAAGCTTTCTTT. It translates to CASSISAQGTEAFF.

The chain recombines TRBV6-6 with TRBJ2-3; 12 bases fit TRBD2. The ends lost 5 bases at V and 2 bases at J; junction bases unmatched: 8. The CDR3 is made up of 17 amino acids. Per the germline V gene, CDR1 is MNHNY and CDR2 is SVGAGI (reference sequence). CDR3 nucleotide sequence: TGTGCCAGCAGTCGATCCGGACTAGCGGGGAACACAGATACGCAGTATTTT. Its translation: CASSRSGLAGNTDTQYF.

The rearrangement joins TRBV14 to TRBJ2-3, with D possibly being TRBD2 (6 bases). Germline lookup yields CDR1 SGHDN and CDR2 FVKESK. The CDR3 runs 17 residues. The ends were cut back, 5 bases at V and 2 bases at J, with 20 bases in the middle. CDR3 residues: CASSFLGAGTYTDTQYF. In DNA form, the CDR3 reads TGTGCCAGCAGCTTTCTAGGAGCCGGGACTTACACAGATACGCAGTATTTT.

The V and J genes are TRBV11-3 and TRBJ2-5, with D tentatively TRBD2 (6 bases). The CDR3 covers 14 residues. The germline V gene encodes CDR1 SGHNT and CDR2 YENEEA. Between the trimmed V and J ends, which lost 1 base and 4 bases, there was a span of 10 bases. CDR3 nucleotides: TGTGCCAGCAGCTTAGGGGGGGTCGGAGAGACCCAGTACTTC. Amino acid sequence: CASSLGGVGETQYF.

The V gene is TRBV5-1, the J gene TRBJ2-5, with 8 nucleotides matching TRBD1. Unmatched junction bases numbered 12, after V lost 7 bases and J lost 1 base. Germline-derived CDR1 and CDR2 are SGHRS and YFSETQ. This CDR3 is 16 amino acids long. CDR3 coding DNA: TGCGCCAGCCGCAGGACAGGGACCTTCTTCCAAGAGACCCAGTACTTC. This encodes CASRRTGTFFQETQYF.

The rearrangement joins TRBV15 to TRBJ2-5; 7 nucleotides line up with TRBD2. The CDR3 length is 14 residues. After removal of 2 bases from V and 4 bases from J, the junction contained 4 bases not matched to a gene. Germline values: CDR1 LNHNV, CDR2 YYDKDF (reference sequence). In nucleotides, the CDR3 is TGTGCCACCAGCAGACCGAGCGGGATAGAGACCCAGTACTTC. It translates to CATSRPSGIETQYF.

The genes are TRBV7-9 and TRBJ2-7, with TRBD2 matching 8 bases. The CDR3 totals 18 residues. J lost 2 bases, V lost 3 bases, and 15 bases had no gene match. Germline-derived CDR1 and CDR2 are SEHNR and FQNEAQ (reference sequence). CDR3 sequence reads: CASSFGARGTRSPYEQYF. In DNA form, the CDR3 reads TGTGCCAGCAGCTTCGGAGCGAGGGGGACTAGGTCACCCTACGAGCAGTACTTC.

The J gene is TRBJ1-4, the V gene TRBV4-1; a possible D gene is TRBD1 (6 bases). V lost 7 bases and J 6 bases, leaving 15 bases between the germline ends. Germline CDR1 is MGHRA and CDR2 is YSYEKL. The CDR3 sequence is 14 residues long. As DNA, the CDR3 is TGCGCCAGCATGAGACAGGTTGGGGATGAAAAACTGTTTTTT. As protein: CASMRQVGDEKLFF.

In DNA form, the CDR3 reads TGTGCCACCAGCAGAGATTCACAGGGATGGCAGCCCCAGCATTTT. Translation: CATSRDSQGWQPQHF. The chain recombines TRBV15 with TRBJ1-5; weak D call: TRBD1 (6 bases). Germline CDR1 is LNHNV and CDR2 is YYDKDF (reference sequence). The V gene lost 0 bases and the J gene lost 7 bases, with 13 bases spanning the gap. The CDR3 consists of 15 residues.

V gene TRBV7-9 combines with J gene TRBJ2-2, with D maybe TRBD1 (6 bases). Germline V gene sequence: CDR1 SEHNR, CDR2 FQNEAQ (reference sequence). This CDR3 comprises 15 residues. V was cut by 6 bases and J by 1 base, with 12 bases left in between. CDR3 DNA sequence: TGTGCCAGCAGGACGCCGGGACAGAACACCGGGGAGCTGTTTTTT. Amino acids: CASRTPGQNTGELFF.

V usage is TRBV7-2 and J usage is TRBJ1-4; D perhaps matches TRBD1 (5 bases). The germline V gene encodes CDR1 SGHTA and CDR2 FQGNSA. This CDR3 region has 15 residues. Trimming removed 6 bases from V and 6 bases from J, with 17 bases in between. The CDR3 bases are TGTGCCAGCAGTCGTAGGGGTCGGTGGGATGAAAAACTGTTTTTT. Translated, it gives CASSRRGRWDEKLFF.

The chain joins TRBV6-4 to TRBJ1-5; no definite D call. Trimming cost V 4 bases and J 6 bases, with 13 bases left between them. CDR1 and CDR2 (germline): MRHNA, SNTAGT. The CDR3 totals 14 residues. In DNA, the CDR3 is TGTGCCAGCAGTGCGTCCGCCGCGGGTCAGCCCCAGCATTTT. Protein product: CASSASAAGQPQHF.

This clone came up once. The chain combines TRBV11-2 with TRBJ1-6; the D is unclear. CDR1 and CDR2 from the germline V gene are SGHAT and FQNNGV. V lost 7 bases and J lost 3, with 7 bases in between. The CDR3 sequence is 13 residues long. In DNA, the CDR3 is TGTGCCAGCAAACGTAGCTATAATTCACCCCTCCACTTT. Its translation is CASKRSYNSPLHF. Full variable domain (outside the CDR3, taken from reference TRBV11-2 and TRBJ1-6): EAGVAQSPRYKIIEKRQSVAFWCNPISGHATLYWYQQILGQGPKLLIQFQNNGVVDDSQLPKDRFSAERLKGVDSTLKIQPAKLEDSAVYLCASKRSYNSPLHFGNGTRLTVT.

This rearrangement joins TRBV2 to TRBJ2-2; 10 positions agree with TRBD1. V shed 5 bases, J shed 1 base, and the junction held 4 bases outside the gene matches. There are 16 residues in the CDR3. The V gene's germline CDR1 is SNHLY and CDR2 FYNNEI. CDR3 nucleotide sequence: TGTGCCAGCAGTCGACAGGGGGCCATGAACACCGGGGAGCTGTTTTTT. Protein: CASSRQGAMNTGELFF.

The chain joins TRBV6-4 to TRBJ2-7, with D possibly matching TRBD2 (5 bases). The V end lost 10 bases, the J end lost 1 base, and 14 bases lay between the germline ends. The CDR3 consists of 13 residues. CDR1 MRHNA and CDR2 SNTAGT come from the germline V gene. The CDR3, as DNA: TGTGCCATCTCACGCCGGGGTTCCTACGAGCAGTACTTC. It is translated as CAISRRGSYEQYF.

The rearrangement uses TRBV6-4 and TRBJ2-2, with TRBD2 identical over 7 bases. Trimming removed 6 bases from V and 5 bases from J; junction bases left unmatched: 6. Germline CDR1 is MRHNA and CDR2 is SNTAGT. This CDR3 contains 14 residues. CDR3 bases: TGTGCCAGCAGAGGGACTACCCTAACCGGGGAGCTGTTTTTT. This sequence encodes CASRGTTLTGELFF.

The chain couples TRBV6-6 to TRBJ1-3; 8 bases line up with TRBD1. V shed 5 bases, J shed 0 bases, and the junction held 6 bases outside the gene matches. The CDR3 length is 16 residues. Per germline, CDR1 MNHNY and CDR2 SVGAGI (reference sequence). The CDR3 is CASSVRDRSSGNTIYF. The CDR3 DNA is TGTGCCAGCAGTGTCCGGGACAGGAGCTCTGGAAACACCATATATTTT.

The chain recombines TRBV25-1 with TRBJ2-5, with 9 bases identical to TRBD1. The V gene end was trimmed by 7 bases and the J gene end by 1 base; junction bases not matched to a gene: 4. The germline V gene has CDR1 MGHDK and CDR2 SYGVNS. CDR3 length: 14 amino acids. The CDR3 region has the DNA TGTGCCAGCATGAGGGACAGGGTCCAAGAGACCCAGTACTTC. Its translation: CASMRDRVQETQYF.

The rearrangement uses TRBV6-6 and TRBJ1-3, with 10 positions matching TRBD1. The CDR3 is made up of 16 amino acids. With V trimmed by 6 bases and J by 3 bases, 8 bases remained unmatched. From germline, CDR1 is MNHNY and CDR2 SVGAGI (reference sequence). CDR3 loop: CASRGTDRGLGNTIYF. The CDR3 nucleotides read TGTGCCAGCAGGGGGACCGACAGGGGGCTTGGAAACACCATATATTTT.

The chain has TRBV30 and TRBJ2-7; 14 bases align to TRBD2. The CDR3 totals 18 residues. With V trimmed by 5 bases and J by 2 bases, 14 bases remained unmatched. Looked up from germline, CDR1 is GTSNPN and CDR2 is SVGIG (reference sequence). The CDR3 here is CAWATGTSGSAGAYEQYF. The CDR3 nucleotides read TGTGCCTGGGCCACCGGGACTAGCGGGAGTGCGGGGGCCTACGAGCAGTACTTC.

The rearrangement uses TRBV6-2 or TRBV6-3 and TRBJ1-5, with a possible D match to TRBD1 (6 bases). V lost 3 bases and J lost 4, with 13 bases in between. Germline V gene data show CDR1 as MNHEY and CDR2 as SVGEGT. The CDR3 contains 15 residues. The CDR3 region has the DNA TGTGCCAGCAGTTATGGCGGAAGGGGGAATCAGCCCCAGCATTTT. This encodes CASSYGGRGNQPQHF.